This TCR beta chain stems from a study of blood T cell repertoires in COVID-19. Looking at the study overall: Italy, Spain and the United States were the sources of the convalescent and acute COVID-19 samples.

TCRdb's copy holds only in-frame clones and misses some; the assay was immunoSEQ multiplex PCR. This sample has about 220,000 clones, with about nine tenths found just once. Germline lookup yields CDR1 LNHDA and CDR2 SQIVND (reference sequence). This CDR3 is 15 amino acids long. After removal of 4 bases from V and 4 bases from J, the junction contained 4 bases not matched to a gene. Sequencing was done on a sample of peripheral blood. The TCR sequence derives from a man younger than 45 who had recovered from COVID-19. The chain combines TRBV19 with TRBJ1-1, with TRBD1 identical over 12 bases. The CDR3 bases are TGTGCCAGTAGTAACCGGGACAGGGGGCCCACTGAAGCTTTCTTT. Its protein product is CASSNRDRGPTEAFF.